The 26 T cell receptor beta chains in this list originate from one sample, sequenced in a study of OX40 agonist ivuxolimab in advanced cancers. TCRdb keeps only in-frame clones here, not all; method: immunoSEQ multiplex PCR. The sample lists more than 75,000 clones; about 88% were seen once. Sequences were derived from CD4+ or CD8+ T cells sorted from blood, sampled in a trial of the OX40 agonist ivuxolimab. The source is an adult with an advanced solid tumor such as melanoma, head and neck, liver or kidney cancer.

DNA for the CDR3: TGTGCCAGCAGCTTACAGGGGACCCCCTACGAGCAGTACTTC. Translating gives CASSLQGTPYEQYF. The V call is TRBV5-5, the J call TRBJ2-7; 7 nucleotides agree with TRBD1. The V gene end was trimmed by 2 bases and the J gene end by 2 bases; junction bases not matched to a gene: 4. Looked up from germline, CDR1 is SGHKS and CDR2 is YYEKEE (reference sequence). There are 14 residues in the CDR3.

The genes are TRBV6-5 and TRBJ1-3; D is unclear. Germline V lookup: CDR1 MNHEY, CDR2 SVGAGI. The germline V and J ends were trimmed by 6 bases and 1 base, with 10 bases remaining between them. CDR3 length equals 14 residues. The chain's CDR3 is CASSSSSSGNTIYF. The CDR3 DNA reads TGTGCCAGCAGCTCGAGTTCGTCTGGAAACACCATATATTTT.

The J gene is TRBJ2-1, the V gene TRBV4-1; tentative D call: TRBD1 (5 bases). V gave up 3 bases and J gave up 3 bases, with 12 bases separating them. The CDR3 length is 15 residues. Germline V CDR1 and CDR2: MGHRA, YSYEKL. The CDR3 nucleotides are TGCGCCAGCAGCCAGATCCAGGGAAGCTACAATGAGCAGTTCTTC. It is translated as CASSQIQGSYNEQFF.

The rearrangement joins TRBV7-9 to TRBJ1-5; D not resolved. CDR1 and CDR2 (germline): SEHNR, FQNEAQ (reference sequence). CDR3 size: 13 residues. V shed 3 bases and J shed 5 bases, with 8 bases lying between them. The CDR3 spells CASSFTPDQPQHF. For the CDR3, the DNA is TGTGCCAGCAGCTTTACACCCGATCAGCCCCAGCATTTT.

This clone was counted only a few times. The junction differs from germline at one of its ends, possibly a read error. The chain recombines TRBV6-1 with TRBJ2-4; D is uncertain. This CDR3 contains 13 residues. Germline-derived CDR1 and CDR2 are MNHNS and SASEGT. CDR3 region: CASSEAHLNGIRF. Written as DNA, the CDR3 is TGTGCCAGCAGTGAAGCGCACTTAAACGGCATCCGCTTC.

CDR3 protein: CASSPLRTGELFF. In DNA form, the CDR3 reads TGTGCCAGCAGTCCCCTTAGGACCGGGGAGCTGTTTTTT. The gene calls are TRBV6-1 and TRBJ2-2; D remains unclear. V was trimmed by 5 bases and J by 5 bases, leaving 9 bases between them. Germline-derived CDR1 and CDR2 are MNHNS and SASEGT. The CDR3 has 13 amino acids.

The chain combines TRBV2 with TRBJ2-2, with D possibly being TRBD2 (6 bases). The CDR3 sequence is 13 residues long. The germline V gene has CDR1 SNHLY and CDR2 FYNNEI. The V end lost 3 bases, the J end lost 7 bases, and 9 bases lay between the germline ends. The DNA for the CDR3 is TGTGCCAGCAGTGAGGGACTGGGCGGGGAGCTGTTTTTT. Amino acid sequence: CASSEGLGGELFF.

The genes are TRBV6-5 and TRBJ2-3; D may be TRBD1 (5 bases). The CDR3 length is 15 residues. Germline V lookup: CDR1 MNHEY, CDR2 SVGAGI. The ends were cut back, 2 bases at V and 2 bases at J, with 11 bases in the middle. The CDR3 sequence: CASSYLGRVTDTQYF. CDR3 bases: TGTGCCAGCAGTTACCTCGGCAGGGTCACAGATACGCAGTATTTT.

The rearrangement joins TRBV9 to TRBJ1-3; 7 positions match TRBD1. Trimming took 7 bases from V and 5 from J; bases not matched to a gene: 12. CDR1 SGDLS and CDR2 YYNGEE come from the germline V gene. This CDR3 comprises 15 residues. The CDR3 loop reads CASGAGGSARNTIYF. For the CDR3, the DNA is TGTGCCAGCGGGGCAGGGGGTTCAGCAAGAAACACCATATATTTT.

The CDR3 spells CASSLDRAGVDEQYF. In DNA form, the CDR3 reads TGTGCCAGCAGCTTAGATCGAGCGGGAGTTGACGAGCAGTACTTC. The chain links TRBV7-2 to TRBJ2-7, with TRBD2 identical over 8 bases. CDR1 is SGHTA and CDR2 is FQGNSA in the germline V gene. The trim removed 1 base at V and 5 bases at J, leaving 7 bases unmatched. The CDR3 length is 15 residues.

V is TRBV6-1 and J is TRBJ1-1; D not certain. Per the germline V gene, CDR1 is MNHNS and CDR2 is SASEGT. CDR3 size: 16 residues. The V end lost 4 bases, the J end lost 1 base, and 16 bases lay between the germline ends. The CDR3 here is CASSGNRWTGNTEAFF. For the CDR3, the DNA is TGTGCCAGCAGTGGGAATAGGTGGACGGGGAACACTGAAGCTTTCTTT.

The chain recombines TRBV4-1 with TRBJ1-1, with 12 bases that match TRBD1. CDR3 size: 16 residues. With V trimmed by 4 bases and J by 6 bases, 9 bases remained unmatched. Germline assignment: CDR1 MGHRA and CDR2 YSYEKL. The CDR3 region has the DNA TGCGCCAGCAGCCCGGGACAGGGGGCGCGAGGCGCTGAAGCTTTCTTT. Amino acids: CASSPGQGARGAEAFF.

The chain carries TRBV19 and TRBJ2-1, with 7 bases lining up with TRBD2. Trimming took 5 bases from V and 3 from J; bases not matched to a gene: 4. Looked up from germline, CDR1 is LNHDA and CDR2 is SQIVND (reference sequence). This CDR3 is built from 14 residues. The CDR3 sequence: CASSPERGYNEQFF. CDR3 in DNA: TGTGCCAGTAGTCCTGAGCGGGGCTACAATGAGCAGTTCTTC.

The CDR3 DNA reads TGCGCCAGCAGCGAAAGAGCGAACACTGAAGCTTTCTTT. The encoded protein is CASSERANTEAFF. The gene calls are TRBV10-1 and TRBJ1-1; unclear D gene. Trimming took off 6 bases at V and 1 base at J, with 9 bases between the two ends. Germline-derived CDR1 and CDR2 are WNHNN and SYGVQD (reference sequence). This CDR3 comprises 13 residues.

V gene TRBV7-8 combines with J gene TRBJ2-7; D possibly corresponds to TRBD2 (6 bases). The CDR3 runs to 14 residues. Trimming took 5 bases from V and 7 from J, leaving 18 bases between them. Looked up from germline, CDR1 is SGHVS and CDR2 is FQNEAQ. This CDR3 reads CASSPAPGRGEQYF. In DNA, the CDR3 is TGTGCCAGCAGCCCGGCGCCAGGGCGGGGAGAGCAGTACTTC. The entire variable domain, with the rest obtained from reference TRBV7-8 and TRBJ2-7, is as follows: GAGVSQSPRYKVAKRGQDVALRCDPISGHVSLFWYQQALGQGPEFLTYFQNEAQLDKSGLPSDRFFAERPEGSVSTLKIQRTQQEDSAVYLCASSPAPGRGEQYFGPGTRLTVT.

The chain combines TRBV6-6 with TRBJ1-1; possible D gene TRBD1, 6 bases. The CDR3 contains 13 residues. CDR1 and CDR2 (germline): MNHNY, SVGAGI (reference sequence). V was pared by 6 bases and J by 1 base, with 9 bases between. CDR3 DNA sequence: TGTGCCAGCAGCAGGACAGAGAACACTGAAGCTTTCTTT. Residues: CASSRTENTEAFF.

This clone was seen once. The chain employs TRBV27 and TRBJ2-2; 8 bases fit TRBD2. The CDR3 has 17 amino acids. Losses at the gene ends were 2 bases for V and 0 bases for J; bases not matched to a gene: 5. Germline assignment: CDR1 MNHEY and CDR2 SMNVEV (reference sequence). This chain's CDR3 is CASSLQRGSPNTGELFF. Here the CDR3 DNA reads TGTGCCAGCAGTTTACAGCGGGGGAGTCCGAACACCGGGGAGCTGTTTTTT.

Concerning this clone itself: Germline and junction disagree at one end, which may indicate a read error. The CDR3 sequence is CACPPGRTHF. In DNA form, the CDR3 reads TGTGCCTGCCCCCCGGGACGGACGCATTTT. This sequence joins TRBV30 and TRBJ1-3, with D maybe TRBD1 (5 bases). Germline CDR1 is GTSNPN and CDR2 is SVGIG (reference sequence). The CDR3 loop spans 10 amino acids.

The chain combines TRBV6-6 with TRBJ2-6, with D possibly matching TRBD1 (6 bases). V was pared by 5 bases and J by 3 bases, with 11 bases between. The CDR3 sequence is 15 residues long. From germline, CDR1 is MNHNY and CDR2 SVGAGI (reference sequence). CDR3 sequence: CASSGGQRGANVLTF. The CDR3 nucleotides are TGTGCCAGCAGTGGAGGACAGCGTGGGGCCAACGTCCTGACTTTC.

The chain links TRBV5-6 to TRBJ1-1, with D unresolved. V lost 5 bases, J lost 0 bases, and 8 bases lay in between. CDR1 is SGHDT, CDR2 YYEEEE, per germline. This CDR3 region has 13 residues. The CDR3 nucleotides read TGTGCCAGCAGACGAGAATTGAACACTGAAGCTTTCTTT. Protein product: CASRRELNTEAFF.

V and J are TRBV6-1 and TRBJ2-1; D uncertain. V gave up 6 bases and J gave up 0 bases, with 12 bases separating them. Germline CDR1 MNHNS, CDR2 SASEGT. The CDR3 contains 15 residues. CDR3 residues: CASSAESGSYNEQFF. The DNA for the CDR3 is TGTGCCAGCAGCGCCGAGTCAGGCTCCTACAATGAGCAGTTCTTC.

This chain links TRBV7-2 with TRBJ1-5; 9 nucleotides align to TRBD1. With V trimmed by 5 bases and J by 5 bases, 7 bases remained unmatched. Germline V CDR1 and CDR2: SGHTA, FQGNSA. The CDR3 contains 15 residues. The CDR3: CASSAGTGSYQPQHF. CDR3 in DNA: TGTGCCAGCAGCGCCGGGACAGGGAGTTATCAGCCCCAGCATTTT.

The sample holds a few counts of this clone. The J gene is TRBJ1-5, the V gene TRBV10-3, with D perhaps TRBD1 (5 bases). CDR3 length: 14 residues. From germline, CDR1 is ENHRY and CDR2 SYGVKD. V dropped 8 bases and J dropped 1 base, with 12 bases sitting between them. The chain's CDR3 is CAIGASESNQPQHF. The CDR3 DNA reads TGTGCCATCGGGGCCTCCGAGAGCAATCAGCCCCAGCATTTT.

CDR3 loop: CASSHMTASGTEAFF. The CDR3 coding sequence is TGTGCCAGCAGCCATATGACAGCAAGCGGGACTGAAGCTTTCTTT. The chain combines TRBV4-2 with TRBJ1-1, with D perhaps TRBD1 (5 bases). V lost 3 bases and J lost 5, with 16 bases in between. The CDR3 extends over 15 amino acids. CDR1 and CDR2 (germline): LGHNA, YNFKEQ.

V and J are TRBV4-3 and TRBJ2-7; a possible D gene is TRBD1 (5 bases). Germline CDR1 is LGHNA and CDR2 is YSLEER. CDR3 length: 15 amino acids. V was clipped by 0 bases and J by 5 bases, with 14 bases between them. The CDR3 bases are TGCGCCAGCAGCCAAGAAAAAGGGGCCCCCCACGAGCAGTACTTC. Translated: CASSQEKGAPHEQYF.

The chain employs TRBV10-1 and TRBJ2-3, with D possibly matching TRBD2 (5 bases). CDR1 WNHNN and CDR2 SYGVQD come from the germline V gene (reference sequence). This CDR3 spans 13 amino acids. V lost 8 bases to trimming and J lost 0 bases, with 9 bases between them. The CDR3 bases are TGCGCCAGCGGAGGCCCTAGCACAGATACGCAGTATTTT. Translated, it gives CASGGPSTDTQYF.